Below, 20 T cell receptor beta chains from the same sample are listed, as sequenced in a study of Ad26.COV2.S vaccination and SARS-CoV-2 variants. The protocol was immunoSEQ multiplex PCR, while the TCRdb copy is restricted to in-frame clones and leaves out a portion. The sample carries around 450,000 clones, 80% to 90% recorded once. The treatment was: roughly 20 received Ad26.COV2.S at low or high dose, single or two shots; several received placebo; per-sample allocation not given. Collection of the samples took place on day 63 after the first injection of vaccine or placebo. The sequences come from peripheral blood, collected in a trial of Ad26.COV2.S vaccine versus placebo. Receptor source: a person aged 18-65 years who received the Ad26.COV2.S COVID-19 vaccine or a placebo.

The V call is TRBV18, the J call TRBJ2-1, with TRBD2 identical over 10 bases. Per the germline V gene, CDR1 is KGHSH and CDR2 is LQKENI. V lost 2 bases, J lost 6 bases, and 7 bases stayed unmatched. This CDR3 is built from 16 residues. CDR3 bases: TGTGCCAGCTCACCAGGAGCAGCGGGAGGGCTCAATGAGCAGTTCTTC. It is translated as CASSPGAAGGLNEQFF.

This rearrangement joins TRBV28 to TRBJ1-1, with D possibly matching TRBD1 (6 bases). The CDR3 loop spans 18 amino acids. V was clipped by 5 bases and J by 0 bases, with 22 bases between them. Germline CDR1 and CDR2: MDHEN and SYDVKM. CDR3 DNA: TGTGCCAGCAGTCTACCGGCGGGGGCCGCACAGATGAACACTGAAGCTTTCTTT. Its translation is CASSLPAGAAQMNTEAFF. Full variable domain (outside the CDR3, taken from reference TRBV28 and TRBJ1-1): DVKVTQSSRYLVKRTGEKVFLECVQDMDHENMFWYRQDPGLGLRLIYFSYDVKMKEKGDIPEGYSVSREKKERFSLILESASTNQTSMYLCASSLPAGAAQMNTEAFFGQGTRLTVV.

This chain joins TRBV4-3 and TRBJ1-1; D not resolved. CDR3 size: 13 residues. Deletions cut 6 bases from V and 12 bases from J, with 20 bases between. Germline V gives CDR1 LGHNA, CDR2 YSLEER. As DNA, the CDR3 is TGCGCCAGCAGTACGGGCCGTTCGGGTTTCCCTTTCTTT. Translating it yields CASSTGRSGFPFF.

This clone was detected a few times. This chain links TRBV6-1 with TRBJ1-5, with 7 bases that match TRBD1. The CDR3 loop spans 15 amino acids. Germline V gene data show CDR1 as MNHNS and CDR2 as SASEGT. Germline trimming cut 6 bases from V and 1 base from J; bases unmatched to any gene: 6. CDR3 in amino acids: CASSLIQGSNQPQHF. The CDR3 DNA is TGTGCCAGCAGCCTAATACAGGGGAGCAATCAGCCCCAGCATTTT.

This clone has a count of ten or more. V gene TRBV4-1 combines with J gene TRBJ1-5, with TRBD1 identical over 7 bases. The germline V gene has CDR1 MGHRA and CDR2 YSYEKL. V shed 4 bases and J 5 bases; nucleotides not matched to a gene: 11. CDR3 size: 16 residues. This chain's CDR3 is CASSPRFGQVHQPQHF. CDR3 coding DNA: TGCGCCAGCAGCCCTCGTTTTGGACAGGTACATCAGCCCCAGCATTTT.

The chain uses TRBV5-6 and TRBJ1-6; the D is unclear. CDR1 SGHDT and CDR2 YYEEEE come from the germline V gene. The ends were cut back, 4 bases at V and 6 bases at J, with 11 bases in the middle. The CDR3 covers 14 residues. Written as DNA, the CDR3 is TGTGCCAGCAGCGTCAGATTCTTTAATTCACCCCTCCACTTT. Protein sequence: CASSVRFFNSPLHF.

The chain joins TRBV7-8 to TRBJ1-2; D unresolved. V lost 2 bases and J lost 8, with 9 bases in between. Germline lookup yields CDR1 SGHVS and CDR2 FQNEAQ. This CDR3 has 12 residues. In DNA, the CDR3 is TGTGCCAGCAGCTTAAACCCCTGGGGCTACACCTTC. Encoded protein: CASSLNPWGYTF.

CDR3 region: CATTAQGNTEAFF. CDR3 bases: TGTGCCACCACAGCACAGGGGAACACTGAAGCTTTCTTT. V usage is TRBV15 and J usage is TRBJ1-1, with D perhaps TRBD1 (6 bases). Trimming took 7 bases from V and 1 from J, leaving 10 bases between them. This CDR3 has 13 amino acids. CDR1 is LNHNV, CDR2 YYDKDF, per germline (reference sequence).

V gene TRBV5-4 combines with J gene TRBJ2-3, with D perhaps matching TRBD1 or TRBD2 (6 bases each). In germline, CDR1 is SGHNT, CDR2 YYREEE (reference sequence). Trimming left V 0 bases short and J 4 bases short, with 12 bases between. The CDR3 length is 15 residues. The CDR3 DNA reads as TGTGCCAGCAGCTTGGTGGGGGGCGCGCCAGATACGCAGTATTTT. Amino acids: CASSLVGGAPDTQYF.

CDR3 in amino acids: CASARHNEQFF. Written as DNA, the CDR3 is TGTGCCAGTGCTAGACACAATGAGCAGTTCTTC. This chain uses TRBV28 with TRBJ2-1, with D unclear. There are 11 residues in the CDR3. Germline lookup yields CDR1 MDHEN and CDR2 SYDVKM. Trimming removed 9 bases from V and 5 bases from J, with 8 bases in between.

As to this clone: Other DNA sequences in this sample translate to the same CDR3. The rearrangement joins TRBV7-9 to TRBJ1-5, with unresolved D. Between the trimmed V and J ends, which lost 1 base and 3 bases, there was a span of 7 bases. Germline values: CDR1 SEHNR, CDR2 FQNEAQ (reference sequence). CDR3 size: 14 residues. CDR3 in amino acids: CASSLDGFNQPQHF. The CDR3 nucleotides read TGTGCCAGCAGCTTAGACGGGTTCAATCAGCCCCAGCATTTT.

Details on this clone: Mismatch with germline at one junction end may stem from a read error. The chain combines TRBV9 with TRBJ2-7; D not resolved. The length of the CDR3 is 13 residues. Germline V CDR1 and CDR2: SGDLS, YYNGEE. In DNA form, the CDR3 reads TGTGCCAGCAGCGTAGCTCTAGAGGAAGACCCGGTGTTC. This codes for CASSVALEEDPVF.

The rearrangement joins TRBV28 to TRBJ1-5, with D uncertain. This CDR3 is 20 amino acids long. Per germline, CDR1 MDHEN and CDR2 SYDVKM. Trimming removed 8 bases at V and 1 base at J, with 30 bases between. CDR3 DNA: TGTGCCAGCGGAAGACCGGGGTACACAGTCAGCGGTGGGAGCAATCAGCCCCAGCATTTT. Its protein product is CASGRPGYTVSGGSNQPQHF.

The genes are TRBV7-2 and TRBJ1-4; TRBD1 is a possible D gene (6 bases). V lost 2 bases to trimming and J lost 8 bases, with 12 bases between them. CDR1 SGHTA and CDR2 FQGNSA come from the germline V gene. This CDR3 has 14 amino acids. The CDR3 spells CASSLSGVREKLFF. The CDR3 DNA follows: TGTGCCAGCAGCTTATCAGGGGTTAGAGAAAAACTGTTTTTT.

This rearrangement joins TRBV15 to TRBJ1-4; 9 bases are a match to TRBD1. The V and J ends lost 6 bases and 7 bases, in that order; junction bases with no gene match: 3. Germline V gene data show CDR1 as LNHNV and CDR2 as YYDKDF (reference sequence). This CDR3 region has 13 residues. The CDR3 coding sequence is TGTGCCACCAGGGGACAGGGTGGTGAAAAACTGTTTTTT. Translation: CATRGQGGEKLFF.

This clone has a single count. The CDR3 region is CASSPAYAGETQYF. CDR3 sequence (DNA): TGTGCCAGCTCACCCGCCTATGCGGGGGAGACCCAGTACTTC. The rearrangement uses TRBV18 and TRBJ2-5, with a weak D call TRBD2 (6 bases). This CDR3 has 14 amino acids. With 3 bases removed from V and 5 bases from J, the gap between germline ends came to 13 bases. Looked up from germline, CDR1 is KGHSH and CDR2 is LQKENI.

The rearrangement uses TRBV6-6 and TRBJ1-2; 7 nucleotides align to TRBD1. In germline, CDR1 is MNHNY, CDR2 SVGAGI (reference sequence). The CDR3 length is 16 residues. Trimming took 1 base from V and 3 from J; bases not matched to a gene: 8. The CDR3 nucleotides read TGTGCCAGCAGTTACTTAACTCTGACAGGGTACTATGGCTACACCTTC. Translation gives CASSYLTLTGYYGYTF.

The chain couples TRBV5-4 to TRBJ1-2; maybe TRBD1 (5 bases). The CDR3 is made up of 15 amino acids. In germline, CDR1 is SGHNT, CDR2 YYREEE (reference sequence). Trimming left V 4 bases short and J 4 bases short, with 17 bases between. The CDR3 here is CASSTIQGGAYGYTF. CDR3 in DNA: TGTGCCAGCAGCACGATTCAGGGAGGGGCCTATGGCTACACCTTC.

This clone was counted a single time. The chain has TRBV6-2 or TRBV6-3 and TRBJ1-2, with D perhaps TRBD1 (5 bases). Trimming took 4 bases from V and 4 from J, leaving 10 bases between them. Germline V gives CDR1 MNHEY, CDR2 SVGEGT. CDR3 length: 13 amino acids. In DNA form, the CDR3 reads TGTGCCAGCAGTTTTGGAGGGGCCTATGGCTACACCTTC. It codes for CASSFGGAYGYTF.

CDR3 sequence: CASSLAAAGGASYNEQFF. CDR3 in DNA: TGTGCCAGCAGCTTAGCGGCGGCGGGCGGGGCCTCCTACAATGAGCAGTTCTTC. This sequence joins TRBV7-2 and TRBJ2-1; TRBD2 is a possible D gene (6 bases). V lost 0 bases to trimming and J lost 0 bases, with 15 bases between them. The germline V gene encodes CDR1 SGHTA and CDR2 FQGNSA. The CDR3 loop spans 18 amino acids.